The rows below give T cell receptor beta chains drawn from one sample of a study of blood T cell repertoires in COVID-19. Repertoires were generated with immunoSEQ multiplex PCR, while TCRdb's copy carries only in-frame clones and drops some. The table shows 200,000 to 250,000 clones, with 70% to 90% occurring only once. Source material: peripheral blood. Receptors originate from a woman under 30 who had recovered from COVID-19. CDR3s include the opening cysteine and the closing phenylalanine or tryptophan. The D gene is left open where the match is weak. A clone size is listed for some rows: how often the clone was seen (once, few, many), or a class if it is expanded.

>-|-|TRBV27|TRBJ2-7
TGTGCCAGCAGTCCTCAGGGGAGACCATCCTACGAGCAGTACTTC
CASSPQGRPSYEQYF
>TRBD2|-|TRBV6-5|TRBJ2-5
TGTGCCAGCAGGCCCTCTCTTCTAGCGGCCCGGCACTTC
CASRPSLLAARHF
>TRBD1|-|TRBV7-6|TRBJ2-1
TGTGCCAGCAGCTTAAGGGGGCCCGCCAATGAGCAGTTCTTC
CASSLRGPANEQFF
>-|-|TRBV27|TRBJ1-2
TGTGCCAGCAGTTCCCAGGGGTATGGCTACACCTTC
CASSSQGYGYTF
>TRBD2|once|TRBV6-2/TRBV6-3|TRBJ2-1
TGTGCCAGCAGTTACTCCCTAGCGGACTCCTACAATGAGCAGTTCTTC
CASSYSLADSYNEQFF
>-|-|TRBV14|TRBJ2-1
TGTGCCAGCAGCCCCTCGGGAGTCAATGAGCAGTTCTTC
CASSPSGVNEQFF
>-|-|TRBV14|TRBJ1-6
TGTGCCAGCAGCCAAGCAAACATTATCTCACCCCTCCACTTT
CASSQANIISPLHF
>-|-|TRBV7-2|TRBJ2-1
TGTGCCAGCAGCCCACCAGGCAGGGGAGGGCACAATGAGCAGTTCTTC
CASSPPGRGGHNEQFF
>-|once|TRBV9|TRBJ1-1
TGTGCCAGCAGCGTAGCTACGGGGGTGGGGACCTTGGTACCTGAAGCTTTCTTT
CASSVATGVGTLVPEAFF
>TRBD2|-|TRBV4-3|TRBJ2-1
TGCGCCAGCAGCGAGGGACTAAGCGAGCAGTTCTTC
CASSEGLSEQFF
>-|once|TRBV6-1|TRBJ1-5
TGTGCCAGCAGTGAATATCTGGGGGGGCGCAATCAGCCCCAGCATTTT
CASSEYLGGRNQPQHF
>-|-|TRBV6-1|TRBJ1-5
TGTGCCAGCAGTGAGGTAGGGGGTAGTAGCAATCAGCCCCAGCATTTT
CASSEVGGSSNQPQHF
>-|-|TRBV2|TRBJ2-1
TGTGCCAGCAGCGACAGACTCCCCCCCCACAATGAGCAGTTCTTC
CASSDRLPPHNEQFF
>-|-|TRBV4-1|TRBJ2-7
TGCGCCAGCAGCCAAGTGGGGGGTCTTTCCTACGAGCAGTACTTC
CASSQVGGLSYEQYF
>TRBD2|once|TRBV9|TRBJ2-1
TGTGCCAGCAGCACCAATATCCTAGCGGGAGACTACAATGAGCAGTTCTTC
CASSTNILAGDYNEQFF
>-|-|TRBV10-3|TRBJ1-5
TGTGCCATCAGTAAATTTGGCAGCGCGCAGCCCCAGCATTTT
CAISKFGSAQPQHF
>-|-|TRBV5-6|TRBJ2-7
TGTGCCGGCAGCTCCTACAGGGTTTACGAGCAGTACTTC
CAGSSYRVYEQYF
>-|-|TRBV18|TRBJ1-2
TGTGCCAGCTCACCATCAGGACAAAGAGGCTACACCTTC
CASSPSGQRGYTF
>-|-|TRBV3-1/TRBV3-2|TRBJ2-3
TGTGCCAGCAGCCCTAGGTACATCGGCGGGAAGACAGATACGCAGTATTTT
CASSPRYIGGKTDTQYF
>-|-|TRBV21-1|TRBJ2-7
TGTGCCAGCAGCGCCCGACTAGCGGGAGGCTACGAGCAGTACTTC
CASSARLAGGYEQYF
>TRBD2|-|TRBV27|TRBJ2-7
TGTGCCAGCAGTTTTGGGAGGGGTCCCGCAATCGCCGAGCAGTACTTC
CASSFGRGPAIAEQYF
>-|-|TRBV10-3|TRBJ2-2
TGTGCCATCAGTGGTATGACGCGAGGACAGGAGGGGACCCCGAACACCGGGGAGCTGTTTTTT
CAISGMTRGQEGTPNTGELFF
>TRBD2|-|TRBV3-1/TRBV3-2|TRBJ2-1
TGTGCCAGCAGCGAGGGGGAAGCGGGGGACAATGAGCAGTTCTTC
CASSEGEAGDNEQFF
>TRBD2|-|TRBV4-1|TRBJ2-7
TGCGCCAGCAGCCAGGAAGGAGCGGGAGGGCCCTACGAGCAGTACTTC
CASSQEGAGGPYEQYF
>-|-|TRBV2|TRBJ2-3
TGTGCCAGCAGCTCCGAAATTGACTATACTAATTTCCAAACGCAGTATTTT
CASSSEIDYTNFQTQYF
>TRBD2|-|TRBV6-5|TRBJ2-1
TGTGCCAGCAGTTACAGCGCTAGCGGGATTAGTAATGAGCAGTTCTTC
CASSYSASGISNEQFF
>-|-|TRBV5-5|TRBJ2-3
TGTGCCAGCAGCTCACAAGATACGCAGTATTTT
CASSSQDTQYF
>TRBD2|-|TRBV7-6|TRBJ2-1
TGTGCCAGCAGCTGGATGAGCGGGAGGCAGTTTGATGAGCAGTTCTTC
CASSWMSGRQFDEQFF
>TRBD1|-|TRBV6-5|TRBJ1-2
TGTGCCAGCAGTCCGGGACAGGGGTTCAATGGCTACACCTTC
CASSPGQGFNGYTF
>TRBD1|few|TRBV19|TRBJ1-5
TGTGCCAGTAGTCCAGGACAGGGGAATCAGCCCCAGCATTTT
CASSPGQGNQPQHF
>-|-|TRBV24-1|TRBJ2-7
TGTGCCACCAGTGATCTGTTCTCCTACGAGCAGTACTTC
CATSDLFSYEQYF
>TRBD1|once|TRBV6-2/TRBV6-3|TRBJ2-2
TGTGCCAGCAGTTATCTGGACAGGGGATTTCACACCGGGGAGCTGTTTTTT
CASSYLDRGFHTGELFF
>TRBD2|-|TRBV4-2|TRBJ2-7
TGTGCCAGCAGTAGACTAGCGGGAGACGAGCAGTACTTC
CASSRLAGDEQYF
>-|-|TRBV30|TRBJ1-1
TGTGCCTGGAGGTGGGGGGGCTTGATCACTGAAGCTTTCTTT
CAWRWGGLITEAFF
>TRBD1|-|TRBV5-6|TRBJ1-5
TGTGCCAGCAGCTTGGCCCGGACAGGGGGCTTTCAGCCCCAGCATTTT
CASSLARTGGFQPQHF
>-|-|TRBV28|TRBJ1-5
TGTGCCAGCAGTCTGACAAATCAGCCCCAGCATTTT
CASSLTNQPQHF
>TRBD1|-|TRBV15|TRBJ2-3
TGTGCCACCAGCAGAGTGGCAGGGGGACCACCAGATACGCAGTATTTT
CATSRVAGGPPDTQYF
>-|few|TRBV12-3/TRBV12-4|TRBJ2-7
TGTGCCAGCAGTTGGACAGAGTACTACGAGCAGTACTTC
CASSWTEYYEQYF
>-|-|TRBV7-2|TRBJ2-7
TGTGCCAGCAGCGTCCGACAGGGAGGCTACGAGCAGTACTTC
CASSVRQGGYEQYF
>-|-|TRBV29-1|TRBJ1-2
TGCAGCGTCTCGGGGAGGCACTCTTGGGACTATGGCTACACCTTC
CSVSGRHSWDYGYTF
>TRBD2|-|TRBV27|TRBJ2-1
TGTGCCAGCAGTTTGTCTAGCGGGAGGAGACGCAATGAGCAGTTCTTC
CASSLSSGRRRNEQFF
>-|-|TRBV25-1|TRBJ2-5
TGTGCCAGCAGGGGGGCACACCAAGAGACCCAGTACTTC
CASRGAHQETQYF
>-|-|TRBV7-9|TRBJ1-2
TGTGCCAGCAGCCCTACAGGCCTCCACCACTATGGCTACACCTTC
CASSPTGLHHYGYTF
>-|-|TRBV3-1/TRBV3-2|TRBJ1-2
TGTGCCAGCAGGAGCCCGAATGGCTACACCTTC
CASRSPNGYTF
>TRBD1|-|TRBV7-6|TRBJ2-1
TGTGCCAGCAGCTTGGACAGGGGGCGCTTGAATGAGCAGTTCTTC
CASSLDRGRLNEQFF